This entry features one TCR beta chain sequence. In the study's own analysis: Estimates of nucleated cell counts were drawn from the amplification of reference gene primers. Produced via immunoSEQ multiplex PCR; TCRdb's table is partial and in-frame only. V and J calls and clone size come straight from that table; D and trimming were deduced from the DNA. The sample has 150,000 to 200,000 clones; 80% to 90% are singletons. Germline-derived CDR1 and CDR2 are LGHNA and YSLEER. The CDR3 runs to 16 residues. The V end was cut by 0 bases, the J end by 0 bases, with 8 bases between. These data come from a study of blood T cell repertoires in COVID-19. Study-level information: Samples representing acute and convalescent COVID-19 were sourced from the United States, Italy and Spain. PBMCs, B-cell-depleted T cells, or T cells were the source of the cDNA or gDNA that made up the material.

V usage is TRBV4-3 and J usage is TRBJ1-4; D not resolved. The sequenced sample was peripheral blood. This receptor was obtained from a man aged 70 or older with active or convalescent COVID-19. DNA of the CDR3: TGCGCCAGCAGCCAAGAATTGGCAGCAACTAATGAAAAACTGTTTTTT. Protein product: CASSQELAATNEKLFF.